Shown below are 4 T cell receptor beta chains from a single sample sequenced in a study of cytomegalovirus exposure and HLA in healthy donors listed by TCRdb under 2017. Library preparation was by the immunoSEQ multiplex PCR assay. For the multiplex PCR, a mixture combining 60 forward primers for TCR Vbeta segments and 13 reverse primers for TCR Jbeta segments was used. Entries here come from immuneACCESS through TCRdb and include only in-frame sequences with V and J called. Some clones fail to appear in such tables; in the studies checked, an unresolved V gene covers under half of the shortfall, and the cause of the remainder is unknown. The sample has 150,000 to 250,000 clones on record, roughly 85% of them singletons. The ten largest make up about 2% of the sample. The sample consisted of PBMCs. All receptors come from a woman between 50 and 59 years old in good health and CMV-seronegative.

The chain joins TRBV30 to TRBJ1-4; 7 bases agree with TRBD1. CDR1 and CDR2 from the germline V gene are GTSNPN and SVGIG (reference sequence). V lost 8 bases to trimming and J lost 7 bases; unmatched junction nucleotides: 7. The CDR3 sequence is 12 residues long. Here the CDR3 DNA reads TGTGCCCGAGGGGGCAGGGGTGAAAAACTGTTTTTT. It codes for CARGGRGEKLFF.

The J gene is TRBJ2-7, the V gene TRBV7-9, with D possibly TRBD1 on 5 matching bases. The CDR3 extends over 15 amino acids. The V and J ends lost 3 bases and 0 bases respectively, with 12 bases between them. The germline CDR1 and CDR2 sequences are SEHNR and FQNEAQ (reference sequence). CDR3 protein: CASSLGRSDSYEQYF. CDR3 nucleotides: TGTGCCAGCAGCTTGGGGCGGTCTGACTCCTACGAGCAGTACTTC.

The J gene is TRBJ2-7, the V gene TRBV7-9, with 10 bases aligning to TRBD2. The CDR3 length is 14 residues. With V trimmed by 3 bases and J by 6 bases, 5 bases remained unmatched. Germline lookup yields CDR1 SEHNR and CDR2 FQNEAQ (reference sequence). The chain's CDR3 is CASSFPSGSLEQYF. The DNA for the CDR3 is TGTGCCAGCAGCTTTCCTAGCGGGAGTCTCGAGCAGTACTTC.

The J gene is TRBJ2-2, the V gene TRBV9, with D tentatively TRBD1 (5 bases). Trimming pared 1 base from V and 1 base from J, leaving 11 bases between. Germline CDR1 SGDLS, CDR2 YYNGEE. The CDR3 has 16 residues. CDR3 DNA sequence: TGTGCCAGCAGCGTACCCGAGACAGAGAACACCGGGGAGCTGTTTTTT. Its protein is CASSVPETENTGELFF.